This section outlines one T cell receptor beta chain sequence together with its context. Its antigen is undetermined. Some clones are missing from TCRdb's copy, which holds only in-frame ones; the method was immunoSEQ multiplex PCR. The data contain about 62,000 clones, 87% of them singletons. The data derive from a study of OX40 agonist ivuxolimab in advanced cancers. As for the study in general: Of mixed ages from 23 to 79 and averaging about 56 years, the group was about 80% male. Findings and limits, study-wide: Patients with a partial response at 0.1-3.0 mg/kg had among the lowest clonal expansion.

Germline CDR1 and CDR2: MNHNS and SASEGT. This CDR3 region has 12 residues. The V and J ends lost 4 bases and 4 bases respectively, with 7 bases between them. This clonotype was obtained from an adult with an advanced solid tumor such as melanoma, head and neck, liver or kidney cancer. This chain joins TRBV6-1 and TRBJ1-2; TRBD1 might be the D (6 bases). The sample was CD4+ or CD8+ T cells sorted from blood, taken in a trial of the OX40 agonist ivuxolimab. Here the CDR3 reads CASSGGRYGYTF. As DNA, the CDR3 is TGTGCCAGCAGTGGGGGGCGCTATGGCTACACCTTC.